This T cell receptor beta chain was sequenced during a study of T cell repertoires in cytomegalovirus infection. Study-wide background: CMV epitopes used comprised recently identified HLA-C-restricted ones and well-studied HLA-B-restricted ones. Indications of both CMV infection and matching HLA type were provided by public TCR beta signatures.

MiXCR, applied by TCRdb to the reads, yields one record per CDR3 protein. The sample has approximately 500,000 distinct CDR3 sequences; about 33% are singletons. Study observations and caveats: Carriers of CMV plus the relevant HLA were identified by cumulative public TCR beta family frequency.

This clonotype came up a few times. The antigen is undetermined. The sequencing here drew on cultured PBMCs, taken from culture after CMV antigen stimulation. This receptor was identified in a human donor in good health (CMV status not recorded). Some clones in this sample may be carry-over from other donors' samples.

Here the CDR3 reads CASSINGMNTEAFF. The CDR3 nucleotides read TGTGCCAGTAGTATAAACGGCATGAACACTGAAGCTTTCTTT. The rearrangement links TRBV19 to TRBJ1-1; no clear D gene. This CDR3 spans 14 amino acids. V lost 2 bases to trimming and J lost 0 bases, with 7 bases between them. Germline assignment: CDR1 LNHDA and CDR2 SQIVND (reference sequence).